This TCR beta chain comes out of a study of shared clonotypes between healthy human individuals. Germline CDR1 is ENHRY and CDR2 is SYGVKD. Trimming took 3 bases from V and 4 from J, leaving 15 bases between them. CDR3 length: 15 amino acids. Profiled with immunoSEQ multiplex PCR; TCRdb holds only in-frame clones, not every one. Counted here are 2 million to 2.5 million clones, approximately 96% occurring once; the ten biggest clones make up around 0.13%. Sequencing was performed on naive CD4+ T cells sorted from blood. The subset denotes: CD45RA+ positively selected. V usage is TRBV10-3 and J usage is TRBJ1-2; no definite D call. The sequence derives from a man aged 18 to 29 in good health. The CDR3 bases are TGTGCCATCAGTGACCCGGGGAGAATGGTCTATGGCTACACCTTC. Translating it yields CAISDPGRMVYGYTF.